This record looks at one TCR beta chain sequence and its context. As yet, its antigen is unknown. This sample is drawn from a study of T cells in Graves' hyperthyroidism and ophthalmopathy. Study-wide results and caveats: The blood repertoire included most of the expanded thyroid clonotypes above 0.001. A 13 V-J model separated ophthalmopathy from stable hyperthyroidism.

This CDR3 has 16 amino acids. Germline values: CDR1 MNHNS, CDR2 SASEGT. The V gene lost 5 bases and the J gene lost 6 bases, with 17 bases spanning the gap. Researchers amplified the TCR beta CDR3 regions from RNA transcripts. A first-round RT-PCR of the TCR CDR3 used the HTBI primer set. TCRdb independently ran MiXCR on the multiplex PCR reads; one entry per CDR3 protein. The sample contains some 510,000 distinct CDR3 sequences, less than 25% of which appear only once. Participants, patients aged 18 to 65, had newly diagnosed hyperthyroidism with a duration under 2 months. The study excluded patients with uncontrolled infection, other autoimmune disease, pregnancy or lactation.

The gene calls are TRBV6-1 and TRBJ1-6; TRBD1 might be the D (5 bases). This clonotype was obtained from a man in his late teens or twenties with Graves' hyperthyroidism. The sample comprised blood. The CDR3 DNA is TGTGCCAGCAGTCTGATGCTCGGGACGGCTAATTCACCCCTCCACTTT. Protein product: CASSLMLGTANSPLHF.